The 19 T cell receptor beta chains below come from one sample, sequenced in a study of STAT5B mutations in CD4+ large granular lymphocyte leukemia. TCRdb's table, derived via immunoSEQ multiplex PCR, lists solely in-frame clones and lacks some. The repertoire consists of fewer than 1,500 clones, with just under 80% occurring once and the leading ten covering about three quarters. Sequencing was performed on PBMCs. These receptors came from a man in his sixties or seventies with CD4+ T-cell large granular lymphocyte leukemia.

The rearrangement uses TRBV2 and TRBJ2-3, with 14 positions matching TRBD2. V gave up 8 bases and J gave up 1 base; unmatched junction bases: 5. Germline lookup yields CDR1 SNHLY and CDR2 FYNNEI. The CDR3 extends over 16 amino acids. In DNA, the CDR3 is TGTGCCAGCGGACTAGCGGGAGGTTTCGGCACAGATACGCAGTATTTT. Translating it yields CASGLAGGFGTDTQYF.

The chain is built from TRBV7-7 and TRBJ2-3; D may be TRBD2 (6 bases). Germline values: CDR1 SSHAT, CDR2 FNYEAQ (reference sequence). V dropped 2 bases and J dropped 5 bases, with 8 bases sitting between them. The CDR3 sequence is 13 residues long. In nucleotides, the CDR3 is TGTGCCAGCAGCTTACGGCGGGGAGATACGCAGTATTTT. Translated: CASSLRRGDTQYF.

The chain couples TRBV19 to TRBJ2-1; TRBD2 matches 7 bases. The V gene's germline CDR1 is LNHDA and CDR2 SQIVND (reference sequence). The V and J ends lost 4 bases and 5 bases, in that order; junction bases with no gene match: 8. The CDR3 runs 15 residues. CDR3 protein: CASSTGGSYDNEQFF. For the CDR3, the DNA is TGTGCCAGTAGTACCGGCGGGAGTTACGACAATGAGCAGTTCTTC.

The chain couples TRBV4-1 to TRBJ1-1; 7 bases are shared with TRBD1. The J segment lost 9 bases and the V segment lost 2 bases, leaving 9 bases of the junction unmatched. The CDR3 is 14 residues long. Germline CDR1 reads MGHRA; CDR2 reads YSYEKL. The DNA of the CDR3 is TGCGCCAGCAGCCAAACGACAGGGACCTTGAAAGCTTTCTTT. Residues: CASSQTTGTLKAFF.

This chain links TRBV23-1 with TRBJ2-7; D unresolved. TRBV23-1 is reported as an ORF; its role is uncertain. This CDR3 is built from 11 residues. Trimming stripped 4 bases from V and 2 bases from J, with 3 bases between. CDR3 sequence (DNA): TGCGCCAGCAGTCGAACCTACGAGCAGTACTTC. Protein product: CASSRTYEQYF.

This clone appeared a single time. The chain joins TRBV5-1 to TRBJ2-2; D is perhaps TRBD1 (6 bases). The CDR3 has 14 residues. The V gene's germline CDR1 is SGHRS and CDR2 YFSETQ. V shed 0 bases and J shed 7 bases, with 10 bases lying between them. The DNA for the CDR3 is TGCGCCAGCAGCTTGGCAGGGGATAGCGGGGAGCTGTTTTTT. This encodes CASSLAGDSGELFF.

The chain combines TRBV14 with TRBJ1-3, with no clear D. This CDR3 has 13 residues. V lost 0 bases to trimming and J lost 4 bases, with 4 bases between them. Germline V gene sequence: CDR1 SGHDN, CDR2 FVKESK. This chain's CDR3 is CASSQDRGNTIYF. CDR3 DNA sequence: TGTGCCAGCAGCCAAGATCGGGGAAACACCATATATTTT. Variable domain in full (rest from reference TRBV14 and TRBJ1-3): EAGVTQFPSHSVIEKGQTVTLRCDPISGHDNLYWYRRVMGKEIKFLLHFVKESKQDESGMPNNRFLAERTGGTYSTLKVQPAELEDSGVYFCASSQDRGNTIYFGEGSWLTVV.

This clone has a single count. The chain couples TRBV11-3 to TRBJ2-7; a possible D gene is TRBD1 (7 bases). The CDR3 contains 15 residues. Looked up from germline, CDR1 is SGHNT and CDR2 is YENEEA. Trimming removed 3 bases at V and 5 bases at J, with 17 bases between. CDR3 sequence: CASSLEGAPRDEQYV. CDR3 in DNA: TGTGCCAGCAGCTTGGAGGGGGCGCCCCGGGACGAGCAGTACGTC.

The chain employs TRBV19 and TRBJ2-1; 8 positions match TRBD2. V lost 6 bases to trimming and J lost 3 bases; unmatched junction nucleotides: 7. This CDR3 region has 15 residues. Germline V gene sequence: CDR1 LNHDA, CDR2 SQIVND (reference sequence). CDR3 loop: CASRKGLAYYNEQFF. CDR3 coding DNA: TGTGCCAGTAGGAAAGGACTAGCCTACTACAATGAGCAGTTCTTC.

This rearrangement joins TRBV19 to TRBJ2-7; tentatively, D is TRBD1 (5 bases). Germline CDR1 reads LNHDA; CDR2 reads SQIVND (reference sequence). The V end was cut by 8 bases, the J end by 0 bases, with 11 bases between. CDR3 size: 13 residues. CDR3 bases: TGTGCCAGTCGTCGACAGTCCTCCTACGAGCAGTACTTC. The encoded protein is CASRRQSSYEQYF.

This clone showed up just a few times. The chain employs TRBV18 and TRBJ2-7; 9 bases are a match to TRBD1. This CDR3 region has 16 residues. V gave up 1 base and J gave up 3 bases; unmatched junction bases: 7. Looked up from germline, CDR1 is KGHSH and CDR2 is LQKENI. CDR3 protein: CASSPQRPGQGYEQYF. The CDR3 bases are TGTGCCAGCTCACCACAAAGACCGGGACAGGGCTACGAGCAGTACTTC.

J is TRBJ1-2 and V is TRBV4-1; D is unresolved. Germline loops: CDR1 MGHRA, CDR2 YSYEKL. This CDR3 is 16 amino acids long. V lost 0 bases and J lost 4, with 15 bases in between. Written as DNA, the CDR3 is TGCGCCAGCAGCCAAGAGGGCTCCACCCCCTCCTATGGCTACACCTTC. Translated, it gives CASSQEGSTPSYGYTF.

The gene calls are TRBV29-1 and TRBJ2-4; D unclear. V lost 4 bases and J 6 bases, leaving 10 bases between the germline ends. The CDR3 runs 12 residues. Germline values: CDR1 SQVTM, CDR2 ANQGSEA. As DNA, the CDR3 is TGCAGCGTTGCCTTGTCGGGAAACATTCAGTACTTC. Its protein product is CSVALSGNIQYF. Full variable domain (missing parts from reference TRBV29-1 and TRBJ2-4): SAVISQKPSRDICQRGTSLTIQCQVDSQVTMMFWYRQQPGQSLTLIATANQGSEATYESGFVIDKFPISRPNLTFSTLTVSNMSPEDSSIYLCSVALSGNIQYFGAGTRLSVL.

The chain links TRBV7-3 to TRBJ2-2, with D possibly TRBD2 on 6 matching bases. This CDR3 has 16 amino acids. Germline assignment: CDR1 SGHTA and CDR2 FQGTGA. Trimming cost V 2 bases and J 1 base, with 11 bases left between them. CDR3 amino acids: CASSLWAGQNTGELFF. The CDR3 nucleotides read TGTGCCAGCAGCTTATGGGCGGGGCAGAACACCGGGGAGCTGTTTTTT.

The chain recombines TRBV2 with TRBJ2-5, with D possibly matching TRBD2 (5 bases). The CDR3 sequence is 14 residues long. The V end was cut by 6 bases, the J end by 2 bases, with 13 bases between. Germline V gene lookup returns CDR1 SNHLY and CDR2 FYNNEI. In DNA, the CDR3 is TGTGCCAGCAGCGAGGACTGGCTTCAAGAGACCCAGTACTTC. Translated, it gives CASSEDWLQETQYF.

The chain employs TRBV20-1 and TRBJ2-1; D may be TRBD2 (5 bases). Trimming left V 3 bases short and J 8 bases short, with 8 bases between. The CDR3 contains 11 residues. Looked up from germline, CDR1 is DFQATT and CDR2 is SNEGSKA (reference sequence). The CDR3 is CSASGVDEQFF. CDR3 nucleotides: TGCAGTGCTAGCGGGGTCGATGAGCAGTTCTTC.

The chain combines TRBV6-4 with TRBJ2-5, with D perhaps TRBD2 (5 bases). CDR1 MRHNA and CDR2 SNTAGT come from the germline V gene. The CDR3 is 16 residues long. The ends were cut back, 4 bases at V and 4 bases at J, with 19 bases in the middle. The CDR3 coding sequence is TGTGCCAGCAGTGTGCGGAGCGGAGGAGGTGGAGAGACCCAGTACTTC. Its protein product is CASSVRSGGGGETQYF.

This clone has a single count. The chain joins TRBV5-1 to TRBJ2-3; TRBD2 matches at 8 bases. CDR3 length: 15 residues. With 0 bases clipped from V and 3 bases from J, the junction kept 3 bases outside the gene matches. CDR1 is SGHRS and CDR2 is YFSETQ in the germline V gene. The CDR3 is CASSLDGTRTDTQYF. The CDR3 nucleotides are TGCGCCAGCAGCTTGGACGGGACTAGAACAGATACGCAGTATTTT.

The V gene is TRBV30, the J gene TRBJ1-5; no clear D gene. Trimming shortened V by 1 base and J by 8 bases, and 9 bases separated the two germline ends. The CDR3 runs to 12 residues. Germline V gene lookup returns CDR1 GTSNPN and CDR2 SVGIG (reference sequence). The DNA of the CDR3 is TGTGCCTGGAGTGACCGTTGGGAGCCCCAGCATTTT. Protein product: CAWSDRWEPQHF.